Included here is one T cell receptor (beta chain) sequence, with context. This record comes from a study of blood T cell repertoires in COVID-19. In the source study's methods: Amplification from reference gene primers served as the basis for estimated nucleated cell counts. Profiled with immunoSEQ multiplex PCR; TCRdb holds only in-frame clones, not every one. That table supplies the V and J calls and clone size; D and trimming were determined from the DNA. In the table there are tens of thousands of clones, about four fifths of which are singletons. The Seattle patients joined while their infection was active and were tracked longitudinally afterward. This CDR3 is built from 16 residues. J was trimmed by 7 bases and V by 5 bases; bases with no gene match: 14. Germline assignment: CDR1 SNHLY and CDR2 FYNNEI.

This receptor was obtained from a man at least 80 years old with COVID-19, enrolled during active disease. Sequencing was carried out using peripheral blood. The V call is TRBV2, the J call TRBJ2-7, with 10 bases lining up with TRBD1. CDR3: CASSKRGQGGTGEQYF. The CDR3 nucleotides read TGTGCCAGCAGTAAGAGAGGACAGGGGGGGACGGGGGAGCAGTACTTC.